This entry lists 16 T cell receptor beta chains sequenced from one sample in a study of early T cells in non-severe SARS-CoV-2 infection. TCRdb independently ran MiXCR on the 5' RACE reads; one entry per CDR3 protein. There are approximately 80,000 distinct CDR3 sequences in the sample; roughly 12% occur only once, and around 3.6% lies in the top ten. The sequencing sample was made of whole blood. These receptors were collected from an adult who was a healthcare worker with PCR-confirmed SARS-CoV-2 infection or an uninfected control (not recorded which).

This rearrangement joins TRBV9 to TRBJ2-3; D ambiguous. V lost 2 bases and J lost 1, with 11 bases in between. Germline CDR1 and CDR2: SGDLS and YYNGEE. CDR3 length equals 15 residues. CDR3 sequence: CASSVNIGGTDTQYF. In nucleotides, the CDR3 is TGTGCCAGCAGCGTTAACATCGGAGGCACAGATACGCAGTATTTT.

This chain uses TRBV29-1 with TRBJ2-7; no clear D. The V end lost 5 bases, the J end lost 5 bases, and 19 bases lay between the germline ends. The CDR3 consists of 14 residues. Germline V gene lookup returns CDR1 SQVTM and CDR2 ANQGSEA. CDR3 in amino acids: CSVLVRRATHEQYF. CDR3 nucleotides: TGCAGCGTTCTAGTCCGACGGGCGACCCACGAGCAGTACTTC.

The gene calls are TRBV27 and TRBJ1-5; no firm D call. This CDR3 spans 14 amino acids. Germline-derived CDR1 and CDR2 are MNHEY and SMNVEV (reference sequence). Deletions cut 6 bases from V and 0 bases from J, with 9 bases between. The CDR3 coding sequence is TGTGCCAGCAGCCCAGTACCTAGCAATCAGCCCCAGCATTTT. Its translation: CASSPVPSNQPQHF.

This clonotype was seen a handful of times. This chain connects TRBV28 to TRBJ2-3, with a possible D match to TRBD2 (6 bases). Germline CDR1 and CDR2: MDHEN and SYDVKM. The CDR3 is 12 residues long. V lost 7 bases to trimming and J lost 11 bases, with 16 bases between them. CDR3 DNA sequence: TGTGCCAGCAACTCCGGGACTCTCGAGCAGTATTTT. Its translation is CASNSGTLEQYF.

The sample holds a few counts of this clonotype. This chain connects TRBV6-6 to TRBJ2-1, with 15 bases matching TRBD2. Per germline, CDR1 MNHNY and CDR2 SVGAGI (reference sequence). This CDR3 spans 15 amino acids. V trimming: 6 bases; J trimming: 9 bases; junction bases outside the gene matches: 6. The CDR3 sequence is CASSWTSGRAGEQFF. CDR3 DNA sequence: TGTGCCAGCAGCTGGACTAGCGGGAGGGCCGGTGAGCAGTTCTTC.

This chain connects TRBV2 to TRBJ2-3, with TRBD2 as a possible D gene (6 bases). This CDR3 contains 16 residues. Germline CDR1 is SNHLY and CDR2 is FYNNEI. Trimming took 5 bases from V and 7 from J, leaving 22 bases between them. CDR3 residues: CASSPPLATGGNTQYF. CDR3 bases: TGTGCCAGCAGTCCCCCCCTAGCGACCGGCGGTAATACGCAGTATTTT.

This clonotype was seen a handful of times. The chain couples TRBV20-1 to TRBJ2-1; weak D call: TRBD2 (6 bases). The CDR3 totals 15 residues. Trimming stripped 6 bases from V and 0 bases from J, with 15 bases between. Germline CDR1 DFQATT, CDR2 SNEGSKA (reference sequence). This CDR3 is CSAWELGSSYNEQFF. The CDR3, as DNA: TGCAGTGCCTGGGAACTCGGGAGCTCCTACAATGAGCAGTTCTTC.

This clonotype was seen more than once but under ten times. The V and J genes are TRBV6-1 and TRBJ1-1; no firm D call. In germline, CDR1 is MNHNS, CDR2 SASEGT. This CDR3 is built from 13 residues. V was pared by 7 bases and J by 0 bases, with 9 bases between. The CDR3 sequence: CASTTELNTEAFF. In DNA form, the CDR3 reads TGTGCCAGCACCACAGAGCTGAACACTGAAGCTTTCTTT.

This clonotype was recorded many times. The V and J genes are TRBV28 and TRBJ2-7; 7 nucleotides align to TRBD1. Trimming at V came to 11 bases and at J to 4 bases, leaving 8 bases not matched to a gene. The germline V gene encodes CDR1 MDHEN and CDR2 SYDVKM. This CDR3 contains 12 residues. DNA for the CDR3: TGTGCCGCCCGACAGGGTGATTACGAGCAGTACTTC. Translating gives CAARQGDYEQYF.

Ten or more counts support this clonotype. This chain connects TRBV12-3 or TRBV12-4 to TRBJ2-1; D is unresolved. The CDR3 totals 12 residues. V lost 2 bases and J 13 bases, leaving 12 bases between the germline ends. The chain's CDR3 is CASSLLSPPQFF. The CDR3 DNA follows: TGTGCCAGCAGTTTACTGTCCCCCCCCCAGTTCTTC.

The table lists this clonotype with many counts. This sequence joins TRBV27 and TRBJ2-7, with 11 bases matching TRBD1. Germline V lookup: CDR1 MNHEY, CDR2 SMNVEV (reference sequence). CDR3 length: 15 residues. Trimming cost V 3 bases and J 3 bases; bases outside gene matches: 4. CDR3 coding DNA: TGTGCCAGCAGTTTGGCCGGGACAGGGGGCTACGAGCAGTACTTC. Translating it yields CASSLAGTGGYEQYF.

This clonotype has a handful of counts. The V gene is TRBV20-1, the J gene TRBJ1-6; D uncertain. The length of the CDR3 is 13 residues. The germline CDR1 and CDR2 sequences are DFQATT and SNEGSKA (reference sequence). V lost 3 bases, J lost 5 bases, and 8 bases lay in between. CDR3 coding DNA: TGCAGTGCTAGTCAGCAAGATAATTCACCCCTCCACTTT. It codes for CSASQQDNSPLHF.

The chain is built from TRBV24-1 and TRBJ2-1; TRBD2 matches at 10 bases. Germline CDR1 and CDR2: KGHDR and SFDVKD. The junction had 13 bases not matched to a gene; V was cut back by 5 bases and J by 7 bases. This CDR3 is 17 amino acids long. The CDR3 nucleotides are TGTGCCACCAGTGGTCCCGGGACTAGCGAGGTTAGGAATGAGCAGTTCTTC. Its protein product is CATSGPGTSEVRNEQFF.

The table lists this clonotype with a few counts. The rearrangement uses TRBV2 and TRBJ2-1; D not certain. V lost 5 bases and J 3 bases, leaving 8 bases between the germline ends. The CDR3 runs 13 residues. The germline V gene has CDR1 SNHLY and CDR2 FYNNEI. As DNA, the CDR3 is TGTGCCAGCAGTTTGACGGTCTACAATGAGCAGTTCTTC. This translates into CASSLTVYNEQFF.

This clonotype came up many times. The rearrangement uses TRBV7-2 and TRBJ2-1; 9 bases fit TRBD2. Germline CDR1 SGHTA, CDR2 FQGNSA. The CDR3 loop spans 15 amino acids. J lost 7 bases, V lost 5 bases, and 9 bases had no gene match. CDR3 protein: CASSISSGMRNEQFF. The CDR3 nucleotides read TGTGCCAGCAGCATCTCTAGCGGGATGAGGAATGAGCAGTTCTTC.

This clonotype was counted only a few times. The rearrangement uses TRBV6-6 and TRBJ2-1; 9 nucleotides line up with TRBD1. The V gene's germline CDR1 is MNHNY and CDR2 SVGAGI (reference sequence). The CDR3 extends over 14 amino acids. V gave up 5 bases and J gave up 6 bases; unmatched junction bases: 5. The CDR3 loop reads CASSKPGQGNEQFF. The CDR3 DNA follows: TGTGCCAGCAGTAAACCGGGACAGGGCAATGAGCAGTTCTTC.